One and the same sample provided the 5 T cell receptor beta chains below, sequenced in a study of regulatory T cells in long-lasting Graves disease. To make TCR beta libraries, researchers used iRepertoire HTBI primers and Arm-PCR of CDR3 regions. MiXCR, run by TCRdb on the multiplex PCR reads, gives a single entry per CDR3 protein. The sample includes a few hundred thousand distinct CDR3 sequences, approximately 15% of them seen just once. Time point noted: newly diagnosed GD, antithyroid drugs for less than 3 months. After RNA was extracted from PBMCs, the TCR library was made from it. The sample was also linked to a second study, of T cells in Graves' hyperthyroidism and ophthalmopathy.

Material: peripheral blood mononuclear cells (PBMCs), obtained at new diagnosis, from a patient treated with antithyroid drugs. The receptors stem from a woman aged 50 to 60 with Graves disease.

As to this clonotype: This may come from a read error, since a much larger clone is one base off. The chain recombines TRBV5-1 with TRBJ2-1; 11 nucleotides agree with TRBD2. Germline lookup yields CDR1 SGHRS and CDR2 YFSETQ. Trimming took 3 bases from V and 11 from J; bases not matched to a gene: 10. The CDR3 is made up of 15 amino acids. DNA for the CDR3: TGCGCCAGCAGCTACACTGGGACTAGCGGCGATCAGCAGTTCTTC. Translating gives CASSYTGTSGDQQFF.

In its sample, this clonotype was seen once. This sequence may be a read error, since a much larger clone differs from it by one base. The CDR3 carries no conserved terminal phenylalanine or tryptophan, so it likely arises from a read error. V is TRBV3-1 and J is TRBJ1-1; tentative D call: TRBD1 (5 bases). The CDR3 has 15 amino acids. V lost 1 base and J lost 2, with 11 bases in between. Germline loops: CDR1 LGHDT, CDR2 YNNKEL (reference sequence). The CDR3 region has the DNA TGTGCCAGCAGCCAAGTTGCGGGGGTAAACACTGAAGCTTTCCTT. Translation: CASSQVAGVNTEAFL.

This clonotype was observed at least ten times. The chain employs TRBV12-3 or TRBV12-4 and TRBJ2-3; no clear D gene. This CDR3 has 15 amino acids. V lost 6 bases to trimming and J lost 0 bases, with 13 bases between them. The CDR3, as DNA: TGTGCCAGCAGCCTATGGACGGAAAGCACAGATACGCAGTATTTT. It translates to CASSLWTESTDTQYF.

This clonotype has ten or more counts. The genes are TRBV28 and TRBJ1-4, with D unclear. V dropped 9 bases and J dropped 11 bases, with 19 bases sitting between them. Germline CDR1 and CDR2: MDHEN and SYDVKM. The CDR3 has 13 amino acids. This CDR3 is CASSVRQPRKLFF. The CDR3 DNA reads as TGTGCCAGTTCGGTTAGGCAGCCACGGAAACTGTTTTTT.

This clonotype has a count of ten or more. The J gene is TRBJ2-1, the V gene TRBV5-1, with 10 bases identical to TRBD1. Trimming cost V 4 bases and J 10 bases; bases outside gene matches: 5. The CDR3 totals 13 residues. Germline V gene sequence: CDR1 SGHRS, CDR2 YFSETQ. CDR3: CASSTGQGTEQFF. DNA for the CDR3: TGCGCCAGCAGCACGGGACAGGGGACAGAGCAGTTCTTC.